The 10 T cell receptor beta chains reported below all come from one sample, sequenced in a study of blood T cells in healthy people across ages. Through a sample-barcoded 5' primer and a J-beta primer mix, a second PCR was run for roughly 6 to 11 cycles. One entry per CDR3 protein, called by TCRdb with MiXCR from the 5' RACE reads. The data hold 720,000 or so distinct CDR3 sequences, with roughly 43% observed a single time. Material for sequencing was blood. Receptors were obtained from a man older than 75 in good health.

Remarks on this clonotype: The junction shows a germline mismatch at one end, possibly a read error. V and J are TRBV12-3 or TRBV12-4 and TRBJ2-3; 7 bases agree with TRBD2. This CDR3 region has 15 residues. DNA for the CDR3: TGTGCCAGCAGTTTATTGGGAGGGGAAACAGATACGGAGTATTTT. Translated: CASSLLGGETDTEYF.

The genes are TRBV5-1 and TRBJ2-1; the D gene is possibly TRBD1 (5 bases). Trimming shortened V by 5 bases and J by 13 bases, and 25 bases separated the two germline ends. This CDR3 spans 15 amino acids. From germline, CDR1 is SGHRS and CDR2 YFSETQ. The CDR3 loop is CASSRGASLQETQFF. CDR3 nucleotides: TGCGCCAGCAGTCGTGGGGCCTCACTCCAAGAGACCCAGTTCTTC. The full variable domain, rest sourced from reference TRBV5-1 and TRBJ2-1, is KAGVTQTPRYLIKTRGQQVTLSCSPISGHRSVSWYQQTPGQGLQFLFEYFSETQRNKGNFPGRFSGRQFSNSRSEMNVSTLELGDSALYLCASSRGASLQETQFFGPGTRLTVL.

In this sample, this clonotype turned up many times. This rearrangement joins TRBV3-1 to TRBJ2-6; D is undetermined. CDR1 is LGHDT and CDR2 is YNNKEL in the germline V gene (reference sequence). This CDR3 contains 15 residues. V dropped 4 bases and J dropped 0 bases, with 7 bases sitting between them. Here the CDR3 reads CASSPTYSGANVLTF. DNA for the CDR3: TGTGCCAGCAGCCCGACATACTCTGGGGCCAACGTCCTGACTTTC.

This clonotype was observed a handful of times. The rearrangement links TRBV20-1 to TRBJ2-1; a weak D match, TRBD2 (6 bases). This CDR3 is 12 amino acids long. Germline V lookup: CDR1 DFQATT, CDR2 SNEGSKA (reference sequence). CDR3 amino acids: CSEGGRYNEQFF. In DNA, the CDR3 is TGCAGCGAGGGAGGCCGCTACAATGAGCAGTTCTTC.

This clonotype was detected ten times or more. The chain couples TRBV4-3 to TRBJ2-7, with 8 bases matching TRBD1. The CDR3 runs to 14 residues. With 5 bases clipped from V and 4 bases from J, the junction kept 7 bases outside the gene matches. Germline loops: CDR1 LGHNA, CDR2 YSLEER. The DNA for the CDR3 is TGCGCCAGCAGCACGGCAGGGGGCAGGTACGAGCAGTACTTC. It specifies CASSTAGGRYEQYF.

V gene TRBV6-2 or TRBV6-3 combines with J gene TRBJ2-1; 9 bases map to TRBD2. TRBJ2-7 matches the DNA end more closely, so the J call is doubtful. The CDR3 spans 19 residues. Germline CDR1 reads MNHEY; CDR2 reads SVGEGT. CDR3 nucleotides: TGTGCCAGCAGTTACGTCAGATTTCGTAGCGGGAGCTCCTACAATGAGCAGTACTTC. It encodes CASSYVRFRSGSSYNEQYF.

This chain connects TRBV4-2 to TRBJ2-1; 12 nucleotides match TRBD2. Trimming took 1 base from V and 7 from J; bases not matched to a gene: 2. The CDR3 covers 15 residues. Germline assignment: CDR1 LGHNA and CDR2 YNFKEQ. CDR3 DNA: TGTGCCAGCAGCCAAGGGACTAGCGGGACTAATGAGCAGTTCTTC. Protein: CASSQGTSGTNEQFF.

This clonotype was picked up many times. V and J are TRBV19 and TRBJ2-5, with D possibly being TRBD1 (6 bases). CDR1 is LNHDA, CDR2 SQIVND, per germline (reference sequence). There are 12 residues in the CDR3. V was pared by 8 bases and J by 4 bases, with 11 bases between. The CDR3 region has the DNA TGTGCCAGTCGACAGGCTGGAGAGACCCAGTACTTC. It specifies CASRQAGETQYF.

This clonotype was seen repeatedly, ten times or more. The chain recombines TRBV5-1 with TRBJ1-6, with 7 bases identical to TRBD1. Germline CDR1 SGHRS, CDR2 YFSETQ. The CDR3 has 15 residues. Germline trimming cut 1 base from V and 8 bases from J; bases unmatched to any gene: 6. The CDR3 spells CASSLSRQGDSPLHF. DNA for the CDR3: TGCGCCAGCAGCTTGTCGAGACAGGGTGATTCACCCCTCCACTTT.

The chain carries TRBV11-3 and TRBJ2-3; D is ambiguous. This CDR3 comprises 12 residues. From germline, CDR1 is SGHNT and CDR2 YENEEA. V was trimmed by 4 bases and J by 9 bases, leaving 11 bases between them. The CDR3 sequence is CASSSRSGTQYF. DNA for the CDR3: TGTGCCAGCAGCTCTAGATCCGGGACGCAGTATTTT.